The rows below give T cell receptor beta chains drawn from one sample of a study of blood T cells in healthy people across ages. Using its own MiXCR run on the 5' RACE reads, TCRdb lists one record per CDR3 protein. The sample lists fewer than 900,000 distinct CDR3 sequences; about 42% were seen once. Material for sequencing was blood. All receptors come from a woman aged 55-70 years in good health. Each CDR3 is given with its conserved first and last residue. D genes are given only for firm matches. Some rows have no size entry. The others give once, few or many, or a class for an expanded clone.

TRBJ2-1	TRBV10-3	TRBD2	many	TGTGCCATCAGTGAGCCTTTGGGACTAGCGGGAGGCAGCAATGAGCAGTTCTTC	CAISEPLGLAGGSNEQFF
TRBJ2-7	TRBV6-5	TRBD2	few	TGTGCCAGCAGTTACTCTGCAGCGGGAACCTACGAGCAGTACTTC	CASSYSAAGTYEQYF
TRBJ2-3	TRBV7-2	NA	NA	TGTGCCAGCAGCCACGCAGGGGGGAGGGCTCTAGATACGCAGTATTTT	CASSHAGGRALDTQYF
TRBJ2-3	TRBV9	NA	few	TGTGCCAGCAGCTCCGACCGACTCACAGATACGCAGTATTTT	CASSSDRLTDTQYF
TRBJ2-5	TRBV29-1	NA	NA	TGCAGCTCAGGACAGCAAGAGACCCAGTACTTC	CSSGQQETQYF
TRBJ2-3	TRBV7-3	NA	few	TGTGCCAGCAGCTTAAACTCAGCAGGCGGGGGCACAGATACGCAGTATTTT	CASSLNSAGGGTDTQYF
TRBJ2-3	TRBV6-4	TRBD1	NA	TGTGCCAGCAGTATGACGGACAGGGATACGCAGTATTTT	CASSMTDRDTQYF
TRBJ2-1	TRBV27	TRBD1	few	TGTGCCAGCAGTCCCCGGACAGGATTACATGAGCAGTTCTTC	CASSPRTGLHEQFF
TRBJ2-2	TRBV6-6	TRBD2	NA	TGTGCCAGCAGTCAACTAGCGGGTTTGAACACCGGGGAGCTGTTTTTT	CASSQLAGLNTGELFF
TRBJ2-5	TRBV10-3	NA	few	TGTGCCACCAGACAGGTCCCGGGGGAGGAGACCCAGTACTTC	CATRQVPGEETQYF
TRBJ2-1	TRBV14	NA	few	TGTGCCAGCAGCCAAGGACGGGCAGGGGGGGACTACAATGAGCAGTTCTTC	CASSQGRAGGDYNEQFF
TRBJ1-5	TRBV6-2/TRBV6-3	TRBD1	few	TGTGCCAGCAGCCCTGACAGGGGGCCGGGCAATCAGCCCCAGCATTTT	CASSPDRGPGNQPQHF
TRBJ2-6	TRBV20-1	NA	NA	TGCAGTGCTAGCCAGGTCTCTGGGGCCAACGTCCTGACTTTC	CSASQVSGANVLTF
TRBJ1-5	TRBV10-2	NA	few	TGCGCCAGCAGTGAGTCCAGCCGTAGCAATCAGCCCCAGCATTTT	CASSESSRSNQPQHF
TRBJ1-1	TRBV6-6	NA	NA	TGTGCCAGCAGGGTGCAGATGAACACTGAAGCTTTCTTT	CASRVQMNTEAFF
TRBJ2-2	TRBV9	NA	NA	TGTGCCAGCAGCGTAGCACAGAATCCCACCGGGGAGCTGTTTTTT	CASSVAQNPTGELFF
TRBJ2-7	TRBV29-1	TRBD1	NA	TGCAGCGTCCAGGGGACAGGGATAGGGGGCGAGCAGTACTTC	CSVQGTGIGGEQYF
TRBJ1-1	TRBV30	NA	few	TGTGCCTGGAGTGTCAGGGGTAACACTGAAGCTTTCTTT	CAWSVRGNTEAFF
TRBJ1-2	TRBV10-3	NA	NA	TGTGCCATCAGTGAGCAGGAGGGGTATGGCTACACCTTC	CAISEQEGYGYTF
TRBJ2-3	TRBV27	NA	NA	TGTGCCAGCCGGCCGGGGGACAAACTCACAGATACGCAGTATTTT	CASRPGDKLTDTQYF
TRBJ2-7	TRBV18	NA	few	TGTGCCAGCTCACCTAGAGCAGGGCCCGACGAGCAGTACTTC	CASSPRAGPDEQYF
TRBJ1-2	TRBV7-2	NA	few	TGTGCCAGCAGCTTGAATACGGGGAGCTATGGCTACACCTTC	CASSLNTGSYGYTF
TRBJ2-1	TRBV2	TRBD2	few	TGTGCCAGCACCCTCCCGGGGGGAGGTGAGCAGTTCTTC	CASTLPGGGEQFF
TRBJ2-7	TRBV7-9	NA	many	TGTGCCAGCAGCTTGGTGACAGGGAGGGACGAGCAGTACTTC	CASSLVTGRDEQYF
TRBJ1-2	TRBV5-6	NA	few	TGTGCCAGCAAACCCCTCTCTTTCCGGGATGGCTACACCTTC	CASKPLSFRDGYTF
TRBJ2-7	TRBV11-2	NA	NA	TGTGCCAGCAGCCCGACTAGTGGGTTTTACGAGCAGTACTTC	CASSPTSGFYEQYF
TRBJ2-3	TRBV24-1	NA	NA	TGTGCCACCAGTGATTTGCAAGGTGCGGCAGATACGCAGTATTTT	CATSDLQGAADTQYF
TRBJ2-7	TRBV5-1	TRBD2	NA	TGCGCCAGCACCAACACGGGGGGGCCCTACAATGAGCAGTACTTC	CASTNTGGPYNEQYF
TRBJ2-5	TRBV27	NA	NA	TGTGCCAACAGTTCCTCAAGAGAGACCCAGTACTTC	CANSSSRETQYF
TRBJ2-4	TRBV20-1	TRBD1	few	TGCAGGGGAATGTCAGGGGGCGCGGACATTCAGTACTTC	CRGMSGGADIQYF
TRBJ2-6	TRBV28	NA	NA	TGTGCCAGCAGTTTTTCCCGGGTAGGGACCGGGGCCAACGTCCTGACTTTC	CASSFSRVGTGANVLTF
TRBJ2-7	TRBV28	NA	once	TGTGCCAGCAGTTCCCCCGGGGTCATTCGGTACTTC	CASSSPGVIRYF
TRBJ1-2	TRBV7-9	NA	NA	TGTGCCAGCAGCGCCTTTTTTTCCCTGGGGGGCTACACCTTC	CASSAFFSLGGYTF
TRBJ1-2	TRBV29-1	TRBD1	few	TGCAGCGTTGACGGACAGGGGAGTTTCTATGGCTACACCTTC	CSVDGQGSFYGYTF
TRBJ2-7	TRBV2	NA	many	TGTGCCAGCAGTCGAAAAACCTACGAGCAGTACTTC	CASSRKTYEQYF
TRBJ2-7	TRBV9	TRBD2	NA	TGTGCCAGCAGCGTAGGTACTAGCGGGGCGAAGCAGTACTTC	CASSVGTSGAKQYF
TRBJ1-2	TRBV12-3/TRBV12-4	NA	few	TGTGCCAGCAGTTTTAGGGAGGGCTATGGCTACACCTTC	CASSFREGYGYTF
TRBJ2-7	TRBV13	TRBD2	few	TGTGCCAGCAGCTTTCGGCCCTCGGGACTAGCGCCCTACGAGCAGTACTTC	CASSFRPSGLAPYEQYF
TRBJ1-5	TRBV27	NA	many	TGTGCCAGCAGTTTAAGGGCCCTAGGGAATCAGCCCCAGCATTTT	CASSLRALGNQPQHF
TRBJ2-7	TRBV7-2	TRBD2	NA	TGTGCCAGCAGCCCAGCATACCTAGCGGACGAGCAGTACTTC	CASSPAYLADEQYF
TRBJ2-5	TRBV20-1	NA	NA	TGCAGTGCTAGAGCGTACCAGGAGCAGTACTTC	CSARAYQEQYF
TRBJ1-4	TRBV2	NA	NA	TGTGCCAGCGGAGGGCGGAGAGGGAATGAAAAACTGTTTTTT	CASGGRRGNEKLFF
TRBJ2-5	TRBV6-2/TRBV6-3	TRBD2	NA	TGTGCCAGCAGTTACTCGATTGGCGGGGGAGAGACCCAGTACTTC	CASSYSIGGGETQYF
TRBJ2-7	TRBV3-1	TRBD2	NA	TGTGCCAGCCTCCACCAAAGACGAGCGGGAGTCGACGAGCAGTACTTC	CASLHQRRAGVDEQYF
TRBJ1-2	TRBV6-2/TRBV6-3	NA	NA	TGTGCCAGCAGTTGCAGATCCGTGGGCGGCTACACCTTC	CASSCRSVGGYTF
TRBJ2-4	TRBV9	NA	NA	TGTGCCAGCAGCCCACCGTTCGGCAGAGCCAAAAACATTCAGTACTTC	CASSPPFGRAKNIQYF
TRBJ2-3	TRBV14	TRBD1	few	TGTGCCAGCAGCCGCCTACGGAGGACAGGGACTGTCCGAGATACGCAGTATTTT	CASSRLRRTGTVRDTQYF
TRBJ1-4	TRBV6-2/TRBV6-3	NA	few	TGTGCCAGCAGCCCGGGACGGCAAAATGAAAAACTGTTTTTT	CASSPGRQNEKLFF
TRBJ2-7	TRBV20-1	NA	NA	TGCAGTGCTAAAGGGACTTCCTTTACCTACGAGCAGTACTTC	CSAKGTSFTYEQYF
TRBJ1-5	TRBV6-6	TRBD1	NA	TGTGCCAGCAGCCCACTTGGGACAGGGGTTAGCAATCAGCCCCAGCATTTT	CASSPLGTGVSNQPQHF
TRBJ2-1	TRBV7-2	TRBD1	NA	TGTGCCAGCAGCCCCACAGGGGGCGCGGACAATGAGCAGTTCTTC	CASSPTGGADNEQFF
TRBJ2-7	TRBV3-1	NA	many	TGTGCCAGCAGCCAAGATTCGGTTTCTAGCTATGGGGAGCAGTACTTC	CASSQDSVSSYGEQYF
TRBJ2-3	TRBV10-3	NA	many	TGTGCCATCACGGGCAGCACAGATACGCAGTATTTT	CAITGSTDTQYF
TRBJ1-2	TRBV29-1	NA	NA	TGCAGCGATATGACAGGACTCCATGGCTACACCTTC	CSDMTGLHGYTF
TRBJ2-1	TRBV6-5	TRBD2	few	TGTGCCAGCAACTACCGCGGGAGTTACAATGAGCAGTTCTTC	CASNYRGSYNEQFF
TRBJ2-7	TRBV20-1	TRBD1	NA	TGCAGTGCTAGATCACGGACAGGGCTCGGATACGAGCAGTACTTC	CSARSRTGLGYEQYF
TRBJ2-4	TRBV7-9	NA	NA	TGCGCCAGCAGCTTGGCCGGGAACATTCAGTACTTC	CASSLAGNIQYF
TRBJ1-2	TRBV3-1	NA	NA	TGTGCCAGCAGCCAAGTCGGACGAGTCTATGGCTACACCTTC	CASSQVGRVYGYTF
TRBJ2-1	TRBV7-9	TRBD2	once	TGTGCCAGCAACACCCCGACTAGCGGGAACAATGAGCAGTTCTTC	CASNTPTSGNNEQFF
TRBJ2-3	TRBV27	NA	NA	TGTGCCAGCAGTTTCCTTGGAGGGAAGGTCGTTACGCAGTATTTT	CASSFLGGKVVTQYF